These 24 T cell receptor beta chains were all obtained from the same sample, sequenced in a study of tumor-infiltrating lymphocytes in primary liver carcinoma. Germline DNA was also extracted, and blood RNA was taken from unsorted whole blood. Starting from 500 ng of total RNA, TCR beta cDNA was produced with a primer in the constant region. Libraries of TCR beta came from three nested multiplex PCR rounds with slightly modified ARM-PCR. A C-beta reverse primer and TRBV1-TRBV30 forward primers served in each of the first two PCR rounds, at approximately 10 cycles apiece. A single record per CDR3 protein comes from TCRdb applying MiXCR to the multiplex PCR reads. The sample includes more than 150,000 distinct CDR3 sequences, less than 65% seen only once; the top ten take approximately 65%. Material: peripheral blood. These receptor sequences come from a man aged 40-49 years with primary liver carcinoma and hepatitis B virus infection.

In regard to this clonotype: The junction departs from the called germline gene at one end, perhaps through a read error. The chain links TRBV7-7 to TRBJ2-7; a possible D gene is TRBD2 (6 bases). The CDR3 is 14 residues long. CDR1 and CDR2 (germline): SSHAT, FNYEAQ (reference sequence). The CDR3 region is CASSLGSGSGDQYF. The CDR3 DNA reads as TGTGCTAGCAGCTTAGGGAGCGGGTCGGGCGACCAGTACTTC.

The CDR3 spells CASSPRGRNGYTF. CDR3 nucleotide sequence: TGTGCCAGCAGTCCTCGGGGCAGGAATGGCTACACCTTC. The chain uses TRBV13 and TRBJ1-2; possibly TRBD1 for D (5 bases). This CDR3 has 13 amino acids. Germline CDR1 PRHDT, CDR2 FYEKMQ (reference sequence). V was clipped by 6 bases and J by 6 bases, with 14 bases between them. Supplemented by reference TRBV13 and TRBJ1-2, the full variable domain reads AAGVIQSPRHLIKEKRETATLKCYPIPRHDTVYWYQQGPGQDPQFLISFYEKMQSDKGSIPDRFSAQQFSDYHSELNMSSLELGDSALYFCASSPRGRNGYTFGSGTRLTVV.

This clonotype was counted only a few times. This clone may be a read error of a much larger clone one base away. The genes are TRBV11-1 and TRBJ2-7; D call uncertain. The CDR3 spans 14 residues. Trimming cost V 3 bases and J 4 bases, with 13 bases left between them. CDR1 and CDR2 (germline): SGHAT, FQDESV (reference sequence). Written as DNA, the CDR3 is TGTGCCAGCAGCTTGACCGGGCCTCCTTACGAGCAGTACTTC. Amino acids: CASSLTGPPYEQYF.

Concerning this clonotype itself: The conserved phenylalanine or tryptophan normally closing the CDR3 is absent here, so this likely arose from a read error. The chain combines TRBV11-2 with TRBJ2-3; D call uncertain. V was pared by 1 base and J by 0 bases, with 14 bases between. Germline V gives CDR1 SGHAT, CDR2 FQNNGV. This CDR3 is 17 amino acids long. The CDR3 DNA is TGTGCCAGCAGCTTAGCCCTGCAGGCGACAAGCACAGATACGCAGTATTTG. Translating it yields CASSLALQATSTDTQYL.

V gene TRBV11-2 combines with J gene TRBJ1-2, with D perhaps TRBD1 (6 bases). Deletions cut 4 bases from V and 4 bases from J, with 13 bases between. Looked up from germline, CDR1 is SGHAT and CDR2 is FQNNGV. The CDR3 is made up of 14 amino acids. The CDR3 is CASSSVQGFYGYTF. Here the CDR3 DNA reads TGTGCCAGCAGCTCAGTACAGGGCTTCTATGGCTACACCTTC.

This clonotype showed up just a few times. This clone may be a read error of a much larger clone one base away. This chain joins TRBV11-3 and TRBJ2-7, with TRBD1 as a possible D gene (6 bases). Germline V gene lookup returns CDR1 SGHNT and CDR2 YENEEA. The CDR3 consists of 13 residues. The chain's CDR3 is CASSLRTDYGQYF. The CDR3 nucleotides read TGTGCCAGCAGCTTAAGGACAGACTACGGGCAGTACTTC.

This clonotype was counted ten times or more. V usage is TRBV29-1 and J usage is TRBJ1-5, with D possibly being TRBD1 (5 bases). V shed 6 bases and J shed 1 base, with 10 bases lying between them. Germline V CDR1 and CDR2: SQVTM, ANQGSEA. The CDR3 is 13 residues long. CDR3 bases: TGCAGCGTGAACGAGGGGAGCAATCAGCCCCAGCATTTT. Its translation is CSVNEGSNQPQHF.

Note on this clonotype: With a much larger clone just one base away, this may be a read error. The chain is built from TRBV11-2 and TRBJ2-5, with 11 nucleotides matching TRBD2. The CDR3 runs to 19 residues. Germline loops: CDR1 SGHAT, CDR2 FQNNGV. J lost 3 bases, V lost 4 bases, and 16 bases had no gene match. The CDR3: CASSSGNSGRASEEETQYF. The DNA of the CDR3 is TGTGCCAGCAGCTCCGGGAATAGCGGGAGGGCCAGTGAGGAAGAGACCCAGTACTTC.

The V gene is TRBV28, the J gene TRBJ2-3, with D uncertain. Trimming took 3 bases from V and 6 from J, leaving 10 bases between them. CDR1 MDHEN and CDR2 SYDVKM come from the germline V gene. The CDR3 has 13 amino acids. The CDR3 loop reads CASSLAVRDTQYF. The CDR3 nucleotides read TGTGCCAGCAGTTTGGCAGTAAGGGATACGCAGTATTTT.

J is TRBJ1-2 and V is TRBV12-3 or TRBV12-4, with TRBD1 identical over 11 bases. The CDR3 is made up of 16 amino acids. J gave up 3 bases and V 5 bases, and 8 bases lay outside the gene matches. CDR3 coding DNA: TGTGCCAGCAGTCCGACCGGGACAGGGGGACACTATGGCTACACCTTC. As protein: CASSPTGTGGHYGYTF.

The rearrangement joins TRBV6-5 to TRBJ2-2; weak D call: TRBD1 (5 bases). CDR1 and CDR2 from the germline V gene are MNHEY and SVGAGI. V dropped 10 bases and J dropped 2 bases, with 11 bases sitting between them. CDR3 length equals 13 residues. The CDR3 DNA reads as TGTGCCACAGTGGACATTAACACCGGGGAGCTGTTTTTT. Translating it yields CATVDINTGELFF.

V is TRBV6-1 and J is TRBJ1-6, with D maybe TRBD1 (5 bases). Between the trimmed V and J ends, which lost 8 bases and 0 bases, there was a span of 14 bases. The CDR3 is made up of 16 amino acids. CDR1 and CDR2 from the germline V gene are MNHNS and SASEGT. The CDR3 here is CASRTPGGSYNSPLHF. DNA of the CDR3: TGTGCCAGCCGCACCCCTGGGGGCTCCTATAATTCACCCCTCCACTTT.

The chain links TRBV4-1 to TRBJ2-1, with D maybe TRBD2 (5 bases). This CDR3 has 16 residues. Germline lookup yields CDR1 MGHRA and CDR2 YSYEKL. V was trimmed by 0 bases and J by 9 bases, leaving 18 bases between them. The CDR3 is CASSQDSREGRGEQFF. The CDR3 DNA reads as TGCGCCAGCAGCCAAGATTCCCGAGAGGGCCGGGGTGAGCAGTTCTTC.

This clonotype appeared many times. The chain couples TRBV11-2 to TRBJ2-3; either TRBD1 or TRBD2 may supply D (6 bases each). V was cut by 5 bases and J by 5 bases, with 20 bases left in between. The CDR3 length is 16 residues. Looked up from germline, CDR1 is SGHAT and CDR2 is FQNNGV. In DNA form, the CDR3 reads TGTGCCAGCAGCGCCGCGAGGGGGGCGCGCGGAGATACGCAGTATTTT. This gives the protein CASSAARGARGDTQYF. The variable domain in full, with the rest retrieved from reference TRBV11-2 and TRBJ2-3, is EAGVAQSPRYKIIEKRQSVAFWCNPISGHATLYWYQQILGQGPKLLIQFQNNGVVDDSQLPKDRFSAERLKGVDSTLKIQPAKLEDSAVYLCASSAARGARGDTQYFGPGTRLTVL.

This clonotype was seen only a few times. The chain uses TRBV28 and TRBJ2-7, with 7 bases fitting TRBD1. The CDR3 has 11 amino acids. Germline V gives CDR1 MDHEN, CDR2 SYDVKM. V shed 3 bases, J shed 13 bases, and the junction held 6 bases outside the gene matches. CDR3 sequence: CASSFRGRAYF. The CDR3 DNA reads as TGTGCCAGCAGTTTTAGGGGGCGGGCTTACTTC.

V gene TRBV10-1 combines with J gene TRBJ1-1; D unclear. Trimming shortened V by 2 bases and J by 1 base, and 11 bases separated the two germline ends. The CDR3 runs 15 residues. Germline V lookup: CDR1 WNHNN, CDR2 SYGVQD (reference sequence). CDR3 DNA: TGCGCCAGCAGTGAGGGGTCAGCTAAGAACACTGAAGCTTTCTTT. Encoded protein: CASSEGSAKNTEAFF.

The chain employs TRBV7-8 and TRBJ1-1, with D uncertain. V dropped 1 base and J dropped 6 bases, with 9 bases sitting between them. CDR3 length: 13 residues. Germline CDR1 is SGHVS and CDR2 is FQNEAQ. This CDR3 is CASSLGGIPEAFF. The CDR3 bases are TGTGCCAGCAGCTTAGGTGGGATACCTGAAGCTTTCTTT.

For this clonotype: Mismatch with germline at one junction end may stem from a read error. V gene TRBV12-3 or TRBV12-4 combines with J gene TRBJ1-3, with D uncertain. The CDR3 has 12 residues. CDR3 in amino acids: CTSTFMENTIYF. The CDR3 nucleotides are TGTACCAGCACTTTTATGGAAAACACCATATATTTT.

In its sample, this clonotype was seen many times. The chain uses TRBV11-2 and TRBJ2-1; possibly TRBD2 for D (7 bases). Per germline, CDR1 SGHAT and CDR2 FQNNGV. The V and J ends lost 0 bases and 9 bases respectively, with 15 bases between them. The CDR3 is 15 amino acids. The CDR3 protein is CASSLDSSGRGEQFF. The CDR3 region has the DNA TGTGCCAGCAGCTTAGATTCTAGCGGCAGGGGTGAGCAGTTCTTC.

This clonotype was seen a handful of times. The chain carries TRBV10-3 and TRBJ2-1; 13 nucleotides align to TRBD2. The V segment lost 0 bases and the J segment 6 bases; nucleotides outside the gene matches: 5. The CDR3 has 17 amino acids. The germline V gene encodes CDR1 ENHRY and CDR2 SYGVKD. CDR3 residues: CAISESKGTSGTNEQFF. The CDR3 DNA reads TGTGCCATCAGTGAGTCGAAGGGGACTAGCGGGACCAATGAGCAGTTCTTC.

The V call is TRBV29-1, the J call TRBJ2-1; 9 nucleotides agree with TRBD2. The CDR3 is made up of 15 amino acids. Germline V gives CDR1 SQVTM, CDR2 ANQGSEA. The trim removed 2 bases at V and 3 bases at J, leaving 5 bases unmatched. CDR3 region: CSVECVAGVYNEQFF. The CDR3 nucleotides are TGCAGCGTTGAATGCGTAGCGGGAGTCTACAATGAGCAGTTCTTC.

In the case of this clonotype: The missing conserved phenylalanine or tryptophan at the end of this CDR3 makes a read error likely. The chain links TRBV11-2 to TRBJ2-7; D remains ambiguous. Germline-derived CDR1 and CDR2 are SGHAT and FQNNGV. This CDR3 region has 13 residues. In DNA, the CDR3 is TGTGCCAGCAACTTACTCCGCTCCTACGAGCAGTACTTA. Protein: CASNLLRSYEQYL.

The chain has TRBV4-1 and TRBJ2-7, with no clear D. Germline V gene sequence: CDR1 MGHRA, CDR2 YSYEKL. V was cut by 4 bases and J by 3 bases, with 13 bases left in between. This CDR3 has 14 residues. The DNA of the CDR3 is TGCGCCAGCAGCCCTACGGTACAAGGCTACGAGCAGTACTTC. Translation gives CASSPTVQGYEQYF.

Only a few counts were recorded for this clonotype. A junction boundary mismatches the germline segment, possibly from a read error. The chain carries TRBV12-3 or TRBV12-4 and TRBJ2-2; 7 bases are shared with TRBD2. This CDR3 comprises 16 residues. CDR3 amino acids: CASTLTSRSNTGVLFF. The CDR3 DNA is TGTGCCAGCACCCTGACTAGCCGCTCGAACACCGGGGTGCTGTTTTTT.